Listed below are T cell receptor beta chains from one sample, sequenced in a study of beta chain features in type 1 diabetes. TCRdb's table, derived via immunoSEQ multiplex PCR, lists solely in-frame clones and lacks some. The sample lists about 53,000 clones, approximately 60% seen once, with over 0.25% in the top ten. The sequenced sample was stem cell memory CD4+ T cells from blood. The receptors stem from a woman between 25 and 40 years old with type 1 diabetes. Each CDR3 is given with its conserved first and last residue.

V,CDR3
TRBV18,CASSERTPDGYTF
TRBV7-3,CASSLGPPDQQFF
TRBV5-4,CASSLALGDPVQETQYF
TRBV5-1,CASSVTVPYGYTF
TRBV2,CASRNKNNEQFF
TRBV9,CASSVGNRIYEQYF
TRBV28,CATWRTGIGGYTF
TRBV5-1,CASSLGLEFTGELFF
TRBV7-3,CASSLISPGGEQFF
TRBV2,CASTTGIGNYEQYF
TRBV30,CAWRSTRSTGELFF
TRBV2,CASSSQGATDTQYF
TRBV18,CASSPTDSNQPQHF
TRBV18,CASSPEEGKAFF
TRBV19,CAADRGLTPNTGELFF
TRBV5-1,CASSLYEEGTDTQYF
TRBV5-1,CASSLEGSGGHNEQFF
TRBV7-3,CASSLNSAGGSYEQYF
TRBV9,CASSGDLHGPGYGYTF
TRBV18,CASSPTSGSYEQFF
TRBV13,CASSLVQGAYEQYF
TRBV11-1,CASSYSSAGDRSDTQYF
TRBV28,CASRRLTEAFF
TRBV6-5,CASSYSMVPGTEAFF
TRBV10-3,CAISDTRTFF
TRBV27,CASSLAGTSDTQYF
TRBV29-1,CSVEDRGQQNYGYTF
TRBV6-1,CASGQVSNQPQHF
TRBV5-1,CASSPTGELYNEQFF
TRBV2,CASQLAAGELFF
TRBV2,CASSEGTRNEKLFF
TRBV30,CAWSVNSQETQYF
TRBV11-3,CASSPGTEIQFHYGYTF
TRBV19,CASSIAGDTEAFF
TRBV29-1,CSVQRSYEQYF